These 3 T cell receptor beta chains were all obtained from the same sample, sequenced in a study of blood T cells in healthy people across ages. A second 7 to 11 cycle PCR used barcoded and J-beta primers. TCRdb reanalysed the 5' RACE reads using MiXCR and keeps one entry per CDR3 protein. The sample consists of approximately 1,000,000 distinct CDR3 sequences, less than 45% of them appearing once. Specimen: blood. The receptor source for this set is a man younger than 35 in good health.

This clonotype was seen only a few times. The V and J genes are TRBV29-1 and TRBJ1-4; TRBD1 agrees at 8 bases. Per germline, CDR1 SQVTM and CDR2 ANQGSEA. The CDR3 totals 12 residues. Trimming took 3 bases from V and 10 from J; bases not matched to a gene: 4. The CDR3 nucleotides read TGCAGCGTTGACGGACAGGGTGGAAAACTGTTTTTT. Translating it yields CSVDGQGGKLFF.

This clonotype turned up a few times. This chain joins TRBV2 and TRBJ1-5, with TRBD1 matching 9 bases. Looked up from germline, CDR1 is SNHLY and CDR2 is FYNNEI. Trimming at V came to 4 bases and at J to 7 bases, leaving 5 bases not matched to a gene. This CDR3 contains 14 residues. The CDR3 is CASSAGQGIQPQHF. CDR3 sequence (DNA): TGTGCCAGCAGTGCGGGACAGGGAATCCAGCCCCAGCATTTT.

The chain combines TRBV25-1 with TRBJ1-2; D call uncertain. This CDR3 is 12 amino acids long. V was clipped by 1 base and J by 7 bases, with 7 bases between them. CDR1 MGHDK and CDR2 SYGVNS come from the germline V gene. CDR3 protein: CASSELNGGYTF. In nucleotides, the CDR3 is TGTGCCAGCAGTGAATTAAATGGTGGCTACACCTTC.